This T cell receptor beta chain stems from a study of molecular identifiers for immune sequencing clone quantification. This clonotype was recorded many times. TCRdb redid the calling of the PCR reads with MiXCR, one entry per CDR3 protein. This table has over 600,000 distinct CDR3 sequences, 15% to 20% appearing once. Trimming removed 7 bases from V and 5 bases from J, with 14 bases in between. This CDR3 is 13 amino acids long. Germline V CDR1 and CDR2: SEHNR, FQNEAQ (reference sequence). The rearrangement joins TRBV7-9 to TRBJ2-5; D is unresolved. The origin of this receptor is a human donor in good health. Some libraries in this study had Jurkat cell RNA spiked in. Input material: naive CD8+ T cells from blood, with Jurkat cell RNA spiked in. Indicated subset: FACS-sorted CD8+CD4-CCR7+CD45RA+ naive T cells. The CDR3 is CASIPGLGETQYF. The DNA for the CDR3 is TGTGCCAGCATTCCAGGCTTAGGGGAGACCCAGTACTTC. Full variable domain (outside the CDR3, taken from reference TRBV7-9 and TRBJ2-5): DTGVSQNPRHKITKRGQNVTFRCDPISEHNRLYWYRQTLGQGPEFLTYFQNEAQLEKSRLLSDRFSAERPKGSFSTLEIQRTEQGDSAMYLCASIPGLGETQYFGPGTRLLVL.